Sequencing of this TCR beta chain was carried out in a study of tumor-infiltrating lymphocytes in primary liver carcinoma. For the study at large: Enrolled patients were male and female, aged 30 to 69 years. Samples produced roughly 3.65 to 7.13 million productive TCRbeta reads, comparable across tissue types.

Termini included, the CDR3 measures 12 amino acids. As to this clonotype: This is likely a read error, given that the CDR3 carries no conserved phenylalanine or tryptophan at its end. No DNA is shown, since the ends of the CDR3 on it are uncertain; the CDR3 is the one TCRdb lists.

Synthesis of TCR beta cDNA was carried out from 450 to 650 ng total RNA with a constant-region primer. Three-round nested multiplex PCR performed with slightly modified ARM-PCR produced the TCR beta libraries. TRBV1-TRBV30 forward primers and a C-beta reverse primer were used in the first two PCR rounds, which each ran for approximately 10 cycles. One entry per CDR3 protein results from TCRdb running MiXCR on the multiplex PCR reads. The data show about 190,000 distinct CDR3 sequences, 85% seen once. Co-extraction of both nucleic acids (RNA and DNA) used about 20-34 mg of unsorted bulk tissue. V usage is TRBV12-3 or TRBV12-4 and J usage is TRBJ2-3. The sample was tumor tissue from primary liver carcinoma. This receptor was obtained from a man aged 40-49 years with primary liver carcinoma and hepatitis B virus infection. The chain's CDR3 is CASSPFGDTHYL.